The sequence of this T cell receptor (beta chain) was determined in a study of chemoradiotherapy in HPV16-positive cancers. As for the study in general: Candidate HPV-specific clones and shared TCR motifs came from a couple of HPV16-positive patients. General study points: In HPV16-positive patients, HPV-responsive T-cell expansion tracked better recurrence-free survival.

The ends were cut back, 7 bases at V and 1 base at J, with 12 bases in the middle. The CDR3 contains 14 residues. Germline CDR1 SGHVS, CDR2 FQNEAQ. The protocol was immunoSEQ multiplex PCR, while the TCRdb copy is restricted to in-frame clones and leaves out a portion. The table includes about 24,000 clones, roughly 90% detected once. A word on this clone: The antigen remains unidentified.

The sample here was blood, taken from a patient who underwent chemoradiotherapy. The chain links TRBV7-8 to TRBJ2-3; D is unresolved. The receptor was derived from a human donor with HPV-associated anogenital cancer. The CDR3 is CASIRLVGTDTQYF. Here the CDR3 DNA reads TGTGCCAGCATCCGGCTAGTCGGCACAGATACGCAGTATTTT.